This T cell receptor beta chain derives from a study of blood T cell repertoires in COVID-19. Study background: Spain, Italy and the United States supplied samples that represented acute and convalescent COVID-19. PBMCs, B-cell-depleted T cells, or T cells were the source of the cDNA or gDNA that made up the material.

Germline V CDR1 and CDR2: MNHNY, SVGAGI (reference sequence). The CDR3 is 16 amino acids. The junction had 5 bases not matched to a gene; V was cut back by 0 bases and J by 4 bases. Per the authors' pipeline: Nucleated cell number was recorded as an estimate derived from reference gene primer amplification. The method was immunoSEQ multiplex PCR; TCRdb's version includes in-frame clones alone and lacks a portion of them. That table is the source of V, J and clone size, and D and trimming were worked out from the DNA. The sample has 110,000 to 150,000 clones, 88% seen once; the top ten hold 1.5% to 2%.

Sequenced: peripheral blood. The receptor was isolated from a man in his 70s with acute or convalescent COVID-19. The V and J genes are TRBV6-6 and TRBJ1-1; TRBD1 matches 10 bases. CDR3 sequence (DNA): TGTGCCAGCAGTTACTCCGGACAGGGGGGAGTCACTGAAGCTTTCTTT. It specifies CASSYSGQGGVTEAFF.